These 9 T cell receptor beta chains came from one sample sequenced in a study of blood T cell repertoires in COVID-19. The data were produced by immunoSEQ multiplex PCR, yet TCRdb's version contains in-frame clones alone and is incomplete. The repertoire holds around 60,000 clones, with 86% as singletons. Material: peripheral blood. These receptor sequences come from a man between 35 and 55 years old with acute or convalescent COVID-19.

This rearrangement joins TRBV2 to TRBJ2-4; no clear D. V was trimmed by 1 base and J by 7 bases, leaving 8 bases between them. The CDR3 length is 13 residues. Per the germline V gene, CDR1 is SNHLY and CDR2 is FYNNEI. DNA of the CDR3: TGTGCCAGCAGTGAAGACAATGTTAACATTCAGTACTTC. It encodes CASSEDNVNIQYF. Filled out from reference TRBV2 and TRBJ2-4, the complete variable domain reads EPEVTQTPSHQVTQMGQEVILRCVPISNHLYFYWYRQILGQKVEFLVSFYNNEISEKSEIFDDQFSVERPDGSNFTLKIRSTKLEDSAMYFCASSEDNVNIQYFGAGTRLSVL.

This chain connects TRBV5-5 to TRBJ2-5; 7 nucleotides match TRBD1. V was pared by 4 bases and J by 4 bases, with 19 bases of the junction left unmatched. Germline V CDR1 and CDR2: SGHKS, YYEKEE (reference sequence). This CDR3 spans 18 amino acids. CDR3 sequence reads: CASSPGTTGPGPLETQYF. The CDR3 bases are TGTGCCAGCAGCCCCGGGACGACAGGGCCAGGCCCCTTAGAGACCCAGTACTTC.

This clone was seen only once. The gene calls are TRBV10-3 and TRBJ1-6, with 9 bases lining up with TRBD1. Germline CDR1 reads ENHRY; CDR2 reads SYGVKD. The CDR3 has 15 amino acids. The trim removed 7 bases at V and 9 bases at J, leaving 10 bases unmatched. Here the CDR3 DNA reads TGTGCCATCAACAGCTCGGGACAGGGTGGTTCACCCCTCCACTTT. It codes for CAINSSGQGGSPLHF.

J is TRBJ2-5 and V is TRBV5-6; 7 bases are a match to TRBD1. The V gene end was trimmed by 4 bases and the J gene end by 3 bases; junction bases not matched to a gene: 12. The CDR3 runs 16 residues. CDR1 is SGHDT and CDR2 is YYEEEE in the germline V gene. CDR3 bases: TGTGCCAGCAGCCTATTACCGGGACAGCAGAAAGAGACCCAGTACTTC. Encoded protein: CASSLLPGQQKETQYF.

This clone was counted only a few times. In nucleotides, the CDR3 is TGTGCCAGCAGTCCCCTCGAGGGGGGGCTCAGAAACACCATATATTTT. Translated, it gives CASSPLEGGLRNTIYF. The chain has TRBV27 and TRBJ1-3; tentative D call: TRBD1 (6 bases). With 5 bases removed from V and 5 bases from J, the gap between germline ends came to 19 bases. The CDR3 runs 16 residues. Germline V gene sequence: CDR1 MNHEY, CDR2 SMNVEV (reference sequence).

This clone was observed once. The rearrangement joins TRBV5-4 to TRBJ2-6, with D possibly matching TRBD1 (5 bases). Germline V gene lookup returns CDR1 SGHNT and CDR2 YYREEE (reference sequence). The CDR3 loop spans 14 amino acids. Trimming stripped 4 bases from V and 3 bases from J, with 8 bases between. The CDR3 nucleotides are TGTGCCAGCAGCACCCAGGGTGGGGCCAACGTCCTGACTTTC. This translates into CASSTQGGANVLTF.

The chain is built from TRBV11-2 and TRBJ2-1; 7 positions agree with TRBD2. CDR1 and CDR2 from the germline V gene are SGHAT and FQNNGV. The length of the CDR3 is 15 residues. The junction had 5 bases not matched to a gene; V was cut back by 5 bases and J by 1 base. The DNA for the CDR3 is TGTGCCAGCAGCCCGGGACTAAGATCCTACAATGAGCAGTTCTTC. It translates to CASSPGLRSYNEQFF. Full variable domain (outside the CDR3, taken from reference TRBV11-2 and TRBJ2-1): EAGVAQSPRYKIIEKRQSVAFWCNPISGHATLYWYQQILGQGPKLLIQFQNNGVVDDSQLPKDRFSAERLKGVDSTLKIQPAKLEDSAVYLCASSPGLRSYNEQFFGPGTRLTVL.

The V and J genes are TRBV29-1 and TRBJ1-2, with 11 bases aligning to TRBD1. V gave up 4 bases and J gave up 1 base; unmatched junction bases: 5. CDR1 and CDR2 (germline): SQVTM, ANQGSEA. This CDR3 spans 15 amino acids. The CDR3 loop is CSVGTGGLDNYGYTF. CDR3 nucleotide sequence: TGCAGCGTTGGGACAGGGGGCCTGGATAACTATGGCTACACCTTC. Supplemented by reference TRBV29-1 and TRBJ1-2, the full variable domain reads SAVISQKPSRDICQRGTSLTIQCQVDSQVTMMFWYRQQPGQSLTLIATANQGSEATYESGFVIDKFPISRPNLTFSTLTVSNMSPEDSSIYLCSVGTGGLDNYGYTFGSGTRLTVV.

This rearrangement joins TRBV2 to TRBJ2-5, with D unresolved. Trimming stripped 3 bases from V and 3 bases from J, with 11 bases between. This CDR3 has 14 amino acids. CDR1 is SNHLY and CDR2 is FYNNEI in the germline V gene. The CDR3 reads CASSDSRAEETQYF. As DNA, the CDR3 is TGTGCCAGCAGTGACTCTAGAGCCGAAGAGACCCAGTACTTC.